What follows is one T cell receptor beta chain and its context. Its antigen is undetermined. Its ends do not fully match the called genes, so a read error is possible. These data are taken from a study of identical twins' blood T cells. The study, taken as a whole, reports: Environmental influences on twin similarity could not be excluded.

The CDR3 consists of 12 residues. The germline gives CDR1 LGHDT, CDR2 YNNKEL (reference sequence). A single record per CDR3 protein comes from TCRdb applying MiXCR to the 5' RACE reads. The table lists fewer than 450,000 distinct CDR3 sequences, 28% of them singletons. The chain combines TRBV3-1 with TRBJ1-2; D unresolved. This TCR derives from a woman aged 18-50 years in good health. The sample consisted of PBMCs. For the CDR3, the DNA is TGTGCCAGCAACCAAGCGGGGAGCGGCTACACCTTC. This sequence encodes CASNQAGSGYTF.